Listed below are T cell receptor beta chains from one sample, sequenced in a study of blood T cell repertoires in COVID-19. Profiling relied on immunoSEQ multiplex PCR, and the TCRdb table lists in-frame clones only, not all of them. The data hold about 190,000 clones, with more than 75% observed a single time. Specimen: peripheral blood. These receptors originate from a woman in her fifties or sixties with COVID-19, enrolled during active disease. The CDR3 runs from the conserved cysteine through the conserved F or W. D genes are given only for firm matches. Clone size is shown for a subset of rows, as once, few, many or a class of expanded clone.

TRBJ1-2,TRBD1,NA,TRBV5-4,CASSLTGALGAPRRF,TGTGCCAGCAGCTTGACAGGGGCCCTCGGTGCCCCTCGACGCTTC
TRBJ2-1,NA,few,TRBV21-1,CASSKPDRSYNEQFF,TGTGCCAGCAGCAAACCAGACAGGTCCTACAATGAGCAGTTCTTC
TRBJ1-5,NA,NA,TRBV30,CAWSVNTGWQPQHF,TGTGCCTGGAGTGTAAACACCGGGTGGCAGCCCCAGCATTTT
TRBJ2-6,NA,NA,TRBV6-2/TRBV6-3,CASSGSRTVSGANVLTF,TGTGCCAGCAGTGGCTCCCGGACAGTCTCTGGGGCCAACGTCCTGACTTTC
TRBJ1-6,NA,NA,TRBV7-2,CASSSWTARTAPLHF,TGTGCCAGCAGCTCTTGGACAGCTCGGACGGCACCCCTCCACTTT
TRBJ2-1,TRBD2,NA,TRBV6-2/TRBV6-3,CASSYGGSGRAGNEQFF,TGTGCCAGCAGTTATGGTGGTAGCGGGAGAGCTGGGAATGAGCAGTTCTTC
TRBJ1-1,NA,NA,TRBV2,CASNDRSYTEAFF,TGTGCCAGCAATGACAGGTCCTACACTGAAGCTTTCTTT
TRBJ2-1,TRBD1,NA,TRBV24-1,CATSGTAYNEQFF,TGTGCCACCTCCGGGACAGCCTACAATGAGCAGTTCTTC
TRBJ2-7,NA,NA,TRBV6-5,CASRNEGTYEQYF,TGTGCCAGCAGAAACGAGGGCACCTACGAGCAGTACTTC
TRBJ2-1,TRBD2,NA,TRBV5-1,CASSREASGSSYNEQFF,TGCGCCAGCAGCCGGGAGGCTAGCGGGAGCTCCTACAATGAGCAGTTCTTC
TRBJ1-2,NA,NA,TRBV30,CAWSGQWEEYGYTF,TGTGCCTGGAGCGGTCAGTGGGAGGAATATGGCTACACCTTC
TRBJ2-6,TRBD1,NA,TRBV11-2,CASSSYPGQGAGANVLTF,TGTGCCAGCAGCTCGTATCCGGGACAGGGAGCTGGGGCCAACGTCCTGACTTTC
TRBJ2-1,TRBD2,NA,TRBV6-2/TRBV6-3,CASSLLAGALGNEQFF,TGTGCCAGCAGCCTACTAGCGGGAGCACTGGGCAATGAGCAGTTCTTC
TRBJ1-6,NA,NA,TRBV12-2,CASRLLDRGNSPLHF,TGTGCAAGCCGGTTGTTAGATAGGGGAAATTCACCCCTCCACTTT
TRBJ1-3,NA,once,TRBV19,CASSERGFSGNTIYF,TGTGCCAGTAGCGAAAGGGGCTTCTCTGGAAACACCATATATTTT
TRBJ2-7,NA,NA,TRBV27,CASRYAPGTYEQYF,TGTGCCAGCAGATACGCTCCAGGCACCTACGAGCAGTACTTC
TRBJ2-2,TRBD1,NA,TRBV7-9,CASSPGQSNTGELFF,TGTGCCAGCAGCCCGGGACAGTCGAACACCGGGGAGCTGTTTTTT
TRBJ2-1,TRBD2,NA,TRBV7-8,CASSLGVWTSGSNEQFF,TGTGCCAGCAGCTTGGGGGTTTGGACTAGCGGGAGCAATGAGCAGTTCTTC